The clone carrying this T cell receptor (beta chain) appeared once. Authors' analysis steps: Amplifying reference gene primers gave estimates of nucleated cell counts. Assay: immunoSEQ multiplex PCR; the TCRdb copy retains only in-frame clones and omits some. V and J calls and clone size come straight from that table; D and trimming were deduced from the DNA. The repertoire has 170,000 or so clones, just over 85% of them found once; the top ten carry roughly 7%. This CDR3 spans 17 amino acids. V was shortened by 0 bases and J by 4 bases, with 15 bases between the two germline ends. Looked up from germline, CDR1 is LGHNA and CDR2 is YSLEER. This sample stems from a study of blood T cell repertoires in COVID-19. About the research overall: Italy, Spain and the United States were the sources of the convalescent and acute COVID-19 samples. Sample material is recorded as cDNA or gDNA derived from T cells, B-cell-depleted T cells, or PBMCs.

The chain recombines TRBV4-3 with TRBJ2-2; the D gene is possibly TRBD2 (5 bases). The TCR sequence derives from a man in his fifties or sixties with active or convalescent COVID-19. The sample was peripheral blood. The CDR3 nucleotides read TGCGCCAGCAGCCAAGATTTAGGGAGATTAGGCACCGGGGAGCTGTTTTTT. Translating it yields CASSQDLGRLGTGELFF.